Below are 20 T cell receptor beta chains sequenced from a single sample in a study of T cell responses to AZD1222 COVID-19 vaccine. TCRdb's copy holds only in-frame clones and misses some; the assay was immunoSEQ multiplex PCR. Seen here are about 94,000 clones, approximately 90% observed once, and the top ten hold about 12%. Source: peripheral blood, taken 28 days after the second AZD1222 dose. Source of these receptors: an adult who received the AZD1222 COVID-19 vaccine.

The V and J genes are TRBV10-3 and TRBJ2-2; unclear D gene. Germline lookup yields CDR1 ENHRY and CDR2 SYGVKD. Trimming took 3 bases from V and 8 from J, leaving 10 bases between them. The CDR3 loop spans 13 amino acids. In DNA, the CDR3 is TGTGCCATCAGTGAAATTGAGGCGGGGGAGCTGTTTTTT. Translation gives CAISEIEAGELFF.

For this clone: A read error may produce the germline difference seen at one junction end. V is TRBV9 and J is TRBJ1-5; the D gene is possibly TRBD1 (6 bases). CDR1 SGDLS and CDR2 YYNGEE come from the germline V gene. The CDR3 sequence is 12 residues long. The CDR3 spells CASSVVGGPLHF. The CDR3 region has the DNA TGTGCCAGCAGCGTAGTCGGGGGCCCCCTGCATTTT. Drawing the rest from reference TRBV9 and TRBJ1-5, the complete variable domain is DSGVTQTPKHLITATGQRVTLRCSPRSGDLSVYWYQQSLDQGLQFLIQYYNGEERAKGNILERFSAQQFPDLHSELNLSSLELGDSALYFCASSVVGGPLHFGDGTRLSIL.

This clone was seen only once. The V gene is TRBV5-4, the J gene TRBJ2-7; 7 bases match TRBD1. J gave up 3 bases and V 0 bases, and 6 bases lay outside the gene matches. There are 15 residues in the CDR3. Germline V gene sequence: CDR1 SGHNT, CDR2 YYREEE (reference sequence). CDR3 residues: CASSLVRGRDYEQYF. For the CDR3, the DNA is TGTGCCAGCAGCTTGGTCAGGGGGAGAGACTACGAGCAGTACTTC. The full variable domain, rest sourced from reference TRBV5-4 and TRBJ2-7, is ETGVTQSPTHLIKTRGQQVTLRCSSQSGHNTVSWYQQALGQGPQFIFQYYREEENGRGNFPPRFSGLQFPNYSSELNVNALELDDSALYLCASSLVRGRDYEQYFGPGTRLTVT.

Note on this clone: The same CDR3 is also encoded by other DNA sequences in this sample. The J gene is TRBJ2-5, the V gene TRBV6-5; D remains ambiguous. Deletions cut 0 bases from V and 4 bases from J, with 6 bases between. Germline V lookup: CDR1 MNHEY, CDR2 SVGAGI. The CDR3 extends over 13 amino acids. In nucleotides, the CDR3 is TGTGCCAGCAGTTACTCGATTAGAGAGACCCAGTACTTC. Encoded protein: CASSYSIRETQYF.

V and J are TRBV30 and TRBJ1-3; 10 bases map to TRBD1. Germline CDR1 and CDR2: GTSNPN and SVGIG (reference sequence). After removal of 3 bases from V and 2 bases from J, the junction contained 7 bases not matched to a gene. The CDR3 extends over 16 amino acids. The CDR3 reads CAWSRPGQGTGNTIYF. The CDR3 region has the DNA TGTGCCTGGAGCAGACCGGGACAGGGGACTGGAAACACCATATATTTT.

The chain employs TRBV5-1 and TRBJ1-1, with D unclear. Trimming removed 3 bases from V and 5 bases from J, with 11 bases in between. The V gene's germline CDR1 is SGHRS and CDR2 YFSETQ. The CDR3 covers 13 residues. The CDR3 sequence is CASSSGLETEAFF. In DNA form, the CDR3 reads TGCGCCAGCAGCTCCGGACTGGAAACTGAAGCTTTCTTT.

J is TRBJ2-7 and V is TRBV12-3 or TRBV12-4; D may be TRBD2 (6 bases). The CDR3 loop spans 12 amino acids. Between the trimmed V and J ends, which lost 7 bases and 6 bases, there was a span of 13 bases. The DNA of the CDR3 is TGTGCCAGCAAAGTCACCGGGGGCGAGCAGTACTTC. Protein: CASKVTGGEQYF.

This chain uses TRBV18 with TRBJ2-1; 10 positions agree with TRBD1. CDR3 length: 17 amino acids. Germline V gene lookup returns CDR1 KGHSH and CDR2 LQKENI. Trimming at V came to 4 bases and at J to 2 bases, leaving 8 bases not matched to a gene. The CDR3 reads CASSRPTGTGAYNEQFF. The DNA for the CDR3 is TGTGCCAGCTCACGACCGACCGGGACAGGGGCCTACAATGAGCAGTTCTTC.

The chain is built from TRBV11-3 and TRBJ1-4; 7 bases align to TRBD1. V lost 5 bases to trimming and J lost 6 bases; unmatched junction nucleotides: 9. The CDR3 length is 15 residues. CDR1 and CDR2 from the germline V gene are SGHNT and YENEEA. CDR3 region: CASSQEQGLDEKLFF. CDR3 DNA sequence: TGTGCCAGCAGCCAAGAACAGGGGCTCGATGAAAAACTGTTTTTT.

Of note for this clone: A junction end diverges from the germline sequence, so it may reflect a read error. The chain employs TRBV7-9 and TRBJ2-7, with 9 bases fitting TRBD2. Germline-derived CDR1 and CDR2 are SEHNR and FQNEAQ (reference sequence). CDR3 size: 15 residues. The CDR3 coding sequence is TGTGCCAGCAGCCCGACGGGACTAGCTTCCTTCGAGCAGTACTTC. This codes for CASSPTGLASFEQYF.

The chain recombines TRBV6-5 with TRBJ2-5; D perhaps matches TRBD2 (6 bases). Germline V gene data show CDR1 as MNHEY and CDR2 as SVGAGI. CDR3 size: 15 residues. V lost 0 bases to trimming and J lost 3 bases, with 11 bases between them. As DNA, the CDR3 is TGTGCCAGCAGTTACTCCCTTCGGGGGAAAGAGACCCAGTACTTC. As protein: CASSYSLRGKETQYF.

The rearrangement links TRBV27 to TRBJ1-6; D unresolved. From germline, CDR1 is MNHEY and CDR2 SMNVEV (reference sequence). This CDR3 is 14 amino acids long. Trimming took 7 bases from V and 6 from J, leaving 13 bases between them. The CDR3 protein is CASMSGSFNSPLHF. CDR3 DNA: TGTGCCAGCATGTCAGGTAGCTTTAATTCACCCCTCCACTTT.

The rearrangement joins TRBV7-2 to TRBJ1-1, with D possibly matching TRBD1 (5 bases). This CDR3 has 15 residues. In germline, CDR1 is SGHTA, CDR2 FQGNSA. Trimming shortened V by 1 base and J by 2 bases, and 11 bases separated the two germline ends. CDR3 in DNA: TGTGCCAGCAGCTTAGGAGGGGTTAAAAACACTGAAGCTTTCTTT. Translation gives CASSLGGVKNTEAFF. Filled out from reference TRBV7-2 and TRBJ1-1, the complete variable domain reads GAGVSQSPSNKVTEKGKDVELRCDPISGHTALYWYRQSLGQGLEFLIYFQGNSAPDKSGLPSDRFSAERTGGSVSTLTIQRTQQEDSAVYLCASSLGGVKNTEAFFGQGTRLTVV.

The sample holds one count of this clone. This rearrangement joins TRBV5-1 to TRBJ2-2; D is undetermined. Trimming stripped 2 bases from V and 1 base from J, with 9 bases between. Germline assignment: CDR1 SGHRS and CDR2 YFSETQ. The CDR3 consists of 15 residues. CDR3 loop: CASSFYGVNTGELFF. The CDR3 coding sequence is TGCGCCAGCAGCTTCTACGGAGTGAACACCGGGGAGCTGTTTTTT.

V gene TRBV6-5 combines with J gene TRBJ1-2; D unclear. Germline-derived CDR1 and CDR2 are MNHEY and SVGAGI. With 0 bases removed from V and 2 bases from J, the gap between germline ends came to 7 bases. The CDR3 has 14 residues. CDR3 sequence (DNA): TGTGCCAGCAGTTACTCGGCGGGAAACTATGGCTACACCTTC. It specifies CASSYSAGNYGYTF.

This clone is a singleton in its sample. The CDR3 coding sequence is TGTGCCAGCAGCGTAGGGACTTCGGGTAATTCACCCCTCCACTTT. Residues: CASSVGTSGNSPLHF. J is TRBJ1-6 and V is TRBV9; D not certain. The CDR3 runs 15 residues. Germline V gene sequence: CDR1 SGDLS, CDR2 YYNGEE. V shed 0 bases and J shed 6 bases, with 10 bases lying between them.

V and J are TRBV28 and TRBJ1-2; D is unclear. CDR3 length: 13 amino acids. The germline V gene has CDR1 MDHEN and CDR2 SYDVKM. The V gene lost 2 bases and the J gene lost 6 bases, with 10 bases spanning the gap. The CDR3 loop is CASSLGNFDGYTF. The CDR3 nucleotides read TGTGCCAGCAGTTTAGGGAATTTCGATGGCTACACCTTC.

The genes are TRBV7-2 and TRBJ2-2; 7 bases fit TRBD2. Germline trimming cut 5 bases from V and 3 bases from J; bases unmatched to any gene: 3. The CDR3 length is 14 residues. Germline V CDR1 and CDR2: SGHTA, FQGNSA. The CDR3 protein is CASSRDYYTGELFF. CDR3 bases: TGTGCCAGCAGCCGGGACTATTACACCGGGGAGCTGTTTTTT.

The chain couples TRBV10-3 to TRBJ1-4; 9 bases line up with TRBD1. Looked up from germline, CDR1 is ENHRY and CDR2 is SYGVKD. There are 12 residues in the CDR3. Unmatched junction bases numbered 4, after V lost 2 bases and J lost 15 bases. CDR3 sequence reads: CAISETGTGMFF. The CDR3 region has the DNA TGTGCCATCAGTGAGACCGGGACAGGGATGTTTTTT.

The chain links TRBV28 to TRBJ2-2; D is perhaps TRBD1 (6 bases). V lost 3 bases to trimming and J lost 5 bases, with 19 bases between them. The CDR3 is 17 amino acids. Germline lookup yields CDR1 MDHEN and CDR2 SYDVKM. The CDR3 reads CASSFRHRAGVTGELFF. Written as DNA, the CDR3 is TGTGCCAGCAGTTTTCGGCATCGGGCAGGGGTGACCGGGGAGCTGTTTTTT. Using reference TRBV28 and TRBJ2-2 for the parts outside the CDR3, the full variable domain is DVKVTQSSRYLVKRTGEKVFLECVQDMDHENMFWYRQDPGLGLRLIYFSYDVKMKEKGDIPEGYSVSREKKERFSLILESASTNQTSMYLCASSFRHRAGVTGELFFGEGSRLTVL.